The 10 T cell receptor beta chains below come from one sample, sequenced in a study of post-analysis software for immune sequencing data. Points from the study as a whole: A few TRBV segments (TRBV5-6, TRBV5-1 and TRBV20-1 among them) occurred more frequently in patients than in controls.

Which antigens these TCRs recognize remains unknown. Incorporated into the TCR beta cDNA libraries were unique molecular identifiers, which served to reduce PCR and sequencing biases. TCRdb called the PCR reads again in MiXCR, with one record for every CDR3 protein. The top ten clones hold roughly 0.53% of a sample with approximately 730,000 distinct CDR3 sequences, roughly 30% of them seen once. Sequencing was carried out using blood. The source is a girl aged 10-17 years with multiple sclerosis.

The CDR3 is CSAGPYNEQYF. Here the CDR3 DNA reads TGCAGCGCTGGGCCGTACAATGAGCAGTACTTC. The chain employs TRBV29-1 and TRBJ2-4; D remains ambiguous. The CDR3 sequence is 11 residues long. The germline CDR1 and CDR2 sequences are SQVTM and ANQGSEA. Deletions cut 7 bases from V and 13 bases from J, with 17 bases between.

The V call is TRBV12-3 or TRBV12-4, the J call TRBJ2-1; the match to TRBD2 covers 9 bases. The CDR3 sequence is 16 residues long. The ends lost 6 bases at V and 0 bases at J; junction bases unmatched: 6. DNA for the CDR3: TGTGCCAGCAGCCGTATAGCGGGAGCCTCCTACAATGAGCAGTTCTTC. It specifies CASSRIAGASYNEQFF.

This clonotype was observed at least ten times. The rearrangement joins TRBV20-1 to TRBJ2-7; 8 nucleotides align to TRBD1. This CDR3 region has 14 residues. V was pared by 1 base and J by 2 bases, with 4 bases of the junction left unmatched. Germline CDR1 DFQATT, CDR2 SNEGSKA (reference sequence). CDR3 region: CSARARTGTYEQYF. The CDR3 DNA reads TGCAGTGCTAGAGCTCGGACAGGGACCTACGAGCAGTACTTC.

The gene calls are TRBV28 and TRBJ2-5; 8 positions agree with TRBD1. The CDR3 contains 16 residues. Per the germline V gene, CDR1 is MDHEN and CDR2 is SYDVKM. The V and J ends lost 5 bases and 2 bases, in that order; junction bases with no gene match: 10. The CDR3 DNA reads as TGTGCCAGCAGTAAATGGACAGGGAAAATACAAGAGACCCAGTACTTC. It translates to CASSKWTGKIQETQYF.

There are a few counts of this clonotype. This sequence joins TRBV4-3 and TRBJ2-5; D uncertain. The germline gives CDR1 LGHNA, CDR2 YSLEER. The CDR3 spans 16 residues. Trimming removed 4 bases from V and 0 bases from J, with 15 bases in between. The CDR3 DNA reads as TGCGCCAGCAGCCGAACCACCCGGGCAGACCAAGAGACCCAGTACTTC. Translating it yields CASSRTTRADQETQYF.

This rearrangement joins TRBV7-9 to TRBJ2-5, with D perhaps assigned TRBD1 or TRBD2 (7 bases each). The V gene lost 5 bases and the J gene lost 4 bases, with 20 bases spanning the gap. CDR1 is SEHNR, CDR2 FQNEAQ, per germline (reference sequence). The CDR3 covers 16 residues. CDR3 DNA: TGTGCCAGCAGCCCCAGGGGGGGAAATACCCGAGAGACCCAGTACTTC. The encoded protein is CASSPRGGNTRETQYF.

In this sample, this clonotype turned up many times. The chain uses TRBV4-1 and TRBJ2-1; the D is unclear. V lost 3 bases and J 5 bases, leaving 2 bases between the germline ends. CDR3 length: 11 amino acids. Germline V gene lookup returns CDR1 MGHRA and CDR2 YSYEKL. The DNA of the CDR3 is TGCGCCAGCAGCCAGGACAATGAGCAGTTCTTC. This encodes CASSQDNEQFF.

This clonotype turned up a few times. The J gene is TRBJ2-4, the V gene TRBV6-5, with D maybe TRBD1 (6 bases). This CDR3 is built from 15 residues. V was shortened by 6 bases and J by 1 base, with 13 bases between the two germline ends. CDR1 is MNHEY and CDR2 is SVGAGI in the germline V gene. The DNA for the CDR3 is TGTGCCAGCAGCTCAACAGGGTTGGCCAAAAACATTCAGTACTTC. Translating it yields CASSSTGLAKNIQYF.

The chain combines TRBV20-1 with TRBJ2-7; tentative D call: TRBD1 (6 bases). Deletions cut 3 bases from V and 2 bases from J, with 14 bases between. From germline, CDR1 is DFQATT and CDR2 SNEGSKA (reference sequence). CDR3 length equals 14 residues. CDR3 nucleotides: TGCAGTGCTAGGGTTCCGGGACACACCTACGAGCAGTACTTC. Translated, it gives CSARVPGHTYEQYF.

This clonotype was seen a few times. The genes are TRBV18 and TRBJ2-1; 10 positions agree with TRBD2. J lost 9 bases, V lost 4 bases, and 6 bases had no gene match. Germline V lookup: CDR1 KGHSH, CDR2 LQKENI. The CDR3 spans 14 residues. This chain's CDR3 is CASSLGTSVGEQFF. The CDR3 DNA is TGTGCCAGCTCACTCGGGACTAGCGTGGGTGAGCAGTTCTTC. The full variable domain, its missing parts supplied by reference TRBV18 and TRBJ2-1, is NAGVMQNPRHLVRRRGQEARLRCSPMKGHSHVYWYRQLPEEGLKFMVYLQKENIIDESGMPKERFSAEFPKEGPSILRIQQVVRGDSAAYFCASSLGTSVGEQFFGPGTRLTVL.